This T cell receptor (beta chain) was found in a study of OX40 agonist ivuxolimab in advanced cancers. Study details: Ivuxolimab is an agonistic anti-OX40 (CD134) antibody, and patients were treated with it. From about 23 to 85 years was the age range, with a mean of around 54 years, and around 84% were male.

Points from the study as a whole: The mean number of expanded clones was higher in CD8+ T cells than in CD4+. Relatively little clonal expansion, among the lowest observed, appeared in partial responders at 0.1-3.0 mg/kg.

The CDR3 has 13 amino acids. Per germline, CDR1 SGHVS and CDR2 FQNEAQ. Trimming took off 7 bases at V and 7 bases at J, with 14 bases between the two ends. Produced via immunoSEQ multiplex PCR; TCRdb's table is partial and in-frame only. The sample holds some 29,000 clones, 70% to 90% seen once. This clone was recorded a few times. As yet, its antigen is unknown. This sequence joins TRBV7-8 and TRBJ2-1; weak D call: TRBD1 (6 bases). The sample here was CD4+ or CD8+ T cells sorted from blood, taken in a trial of the OX40 agonist ivuxolimab. This TCR was recovered from an adult with an advanced solid tumor such as melanoma, head and neck, liver or kidney cancer. The CDR3 region is CASTPTGVNEQFF. The CDR3 DNA sequence: TGTGCCAGCACCCCGACAGGTGTTAATGAGCAGTTCTTC.